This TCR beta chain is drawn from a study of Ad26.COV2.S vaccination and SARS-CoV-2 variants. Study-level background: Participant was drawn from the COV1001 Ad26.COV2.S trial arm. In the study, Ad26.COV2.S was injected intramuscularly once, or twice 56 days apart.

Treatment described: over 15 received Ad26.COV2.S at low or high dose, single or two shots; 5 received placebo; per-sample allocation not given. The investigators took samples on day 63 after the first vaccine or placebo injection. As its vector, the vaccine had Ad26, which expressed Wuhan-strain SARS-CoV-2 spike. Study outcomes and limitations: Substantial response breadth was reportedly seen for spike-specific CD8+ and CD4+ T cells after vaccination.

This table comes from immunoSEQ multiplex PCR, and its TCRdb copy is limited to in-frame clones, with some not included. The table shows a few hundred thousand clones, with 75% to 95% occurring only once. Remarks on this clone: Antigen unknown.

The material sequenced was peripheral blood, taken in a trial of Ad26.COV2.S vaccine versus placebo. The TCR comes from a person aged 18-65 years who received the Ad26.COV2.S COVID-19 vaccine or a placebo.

In nucleotides, the CDR3 is TGTGCCAGCAGCGGGGCGTACACAGATACGCAGTATTTT. Encoded protein: CASSGAYTDTQYF. The chain links TRBV9 to TRBJ2-3; D unresolved. The CDR3 is made up of 13 amino acids. Germline-derived CDR1 and CDR2 are SGDLS and YYNGEE. V was shortened by 3 bases and J by 2 bases, with 7 bases between the two germline ends.